This TCR beta chain stems from a study of beta chain features in type 1 diabetes. Overall study: Summed over all samples, the examined sorted cells came to 95 million to 130 million.

Sequenced material consisted of expressed TCRB transcripts (all of the isolated RNA was reverse transcribed). Profiling relied on immunoSEQ multiplex PCR, and the TCRdb table lists in-frame clones only, not all of them. There are around 260,000 clones in the sample; about 20% occur only once, and less than 0.03% lies in the top ten. Findings of the study overall: At VDJ recombination sites, type 1 diabetes patients had fewer insertions and more deleted nucleotides. Among patients with Type 1 diabetes, TCRB CDR3s were moderately but significantly shorter in every one of the four CD4+ subsets.

This CDR3 comprises 13 residues. Trimming took 3 bases from V and 3 from J; bases not matched to a gene: 2. From germline, CDR1 is KGHSH and CDR2 LQKENI. CD4+ naive, central memory, regulatory and stem cell-like memory cells were sorted via CD45RO/CCR7/CD25/CD127/CD95/CD27. Comment on this clone: The antigen is not known.

This TCR was recovered from a woman in her 40s with type 1 diabetes. Sequencing input: naive CD4+ T cells from blood. This chain uses TRBV18 with TRBJ2-7; 7 bases agree with TRBD1. This CDR3 reads CASSPGTVYEQYF. As DNA, the CDR3 is TGTGCCAGCTCACCCGGGACAGTCTACGAGCAGTACTTC. Supplemented by reference TRBV18 and TRBJ2-7, the full variable domain reads NAGVMQNPRHLVRRRGQEARLRCSPMKGHSHVYWYRQLPEEGLKFMVYLQKENIIDESGMPKERFSAEFPKEGPSILRIQQVVRGDSAAYFCASSPGTVYEQYFGPGTRLTVT.